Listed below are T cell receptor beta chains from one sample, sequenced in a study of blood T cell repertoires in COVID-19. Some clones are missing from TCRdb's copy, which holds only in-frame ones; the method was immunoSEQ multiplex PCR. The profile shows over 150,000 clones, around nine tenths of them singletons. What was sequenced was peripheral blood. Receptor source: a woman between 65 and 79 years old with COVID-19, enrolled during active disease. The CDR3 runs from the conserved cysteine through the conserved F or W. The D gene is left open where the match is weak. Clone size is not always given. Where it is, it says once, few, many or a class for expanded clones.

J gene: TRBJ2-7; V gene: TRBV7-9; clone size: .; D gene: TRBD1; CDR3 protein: CASSLAPGQGYEQYF; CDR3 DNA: TGCGCCAGCAGCTTAGCGCCTGGACAGGGCTACGAGCAGTACTTC
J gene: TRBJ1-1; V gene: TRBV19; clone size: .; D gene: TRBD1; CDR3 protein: CASSDAGGRYTEAFF; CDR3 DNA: TGTGCCAGTAGTGACGCAGGGGGCCGGTACACTGAAGCTTTCTTT
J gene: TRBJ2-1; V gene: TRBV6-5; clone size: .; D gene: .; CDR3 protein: CASSSPNRGREQFF; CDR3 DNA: TGTGCCAGCAGTTCCCCAAACAGAGGGCGGGAGCAGTTCTTC
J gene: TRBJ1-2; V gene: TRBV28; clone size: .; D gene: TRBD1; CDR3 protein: CASSPVNTGADYGYTF; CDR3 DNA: TGTGCCAGCAGTCCAGTGAATACAGGGGCCGACTATGGCTACACCTTC
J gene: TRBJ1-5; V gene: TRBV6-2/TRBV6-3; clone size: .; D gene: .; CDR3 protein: CASSDRNQPQHF; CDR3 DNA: TGTGCCAGCAGTGACAGAAATCAGCCCCAGCATTTT
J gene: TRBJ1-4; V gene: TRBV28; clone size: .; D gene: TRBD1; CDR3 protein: CASSGDRVLYLFF; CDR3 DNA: TGTGCCAGCAGTGGGGACAGGGTGTTATATCTGTTTTTT
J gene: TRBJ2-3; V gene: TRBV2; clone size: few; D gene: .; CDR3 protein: CASSMIGTQYF; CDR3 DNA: TGTGCCAGCAGCATGATCGGTACGCAGTATTTT
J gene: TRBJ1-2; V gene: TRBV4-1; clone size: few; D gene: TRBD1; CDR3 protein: CASSSPPRQGGDGYTF; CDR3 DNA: TGCGCCAGCAGCTCCCCTCCTCGACAGGGGGGAGATGGCTACACCTTC
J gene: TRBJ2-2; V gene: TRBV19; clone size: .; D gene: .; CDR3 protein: CASSIGQINTGELFF; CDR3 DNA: TGTGCCAGTAGTATAGGGCAGATCAACACCGGGGAGCTGTTTTTT
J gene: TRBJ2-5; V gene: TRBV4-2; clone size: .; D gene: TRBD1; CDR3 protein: CASSQGGTGVETQYF; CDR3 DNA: TGTGCCAGCAGCCAAGGGGGGACAGGGGTCGAGACCCAGTACTTC
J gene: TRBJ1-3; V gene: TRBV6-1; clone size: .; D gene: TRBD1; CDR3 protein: CASSASGQDYSGNTIYF; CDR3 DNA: TGTGCCAGCAGTGCCTCGGGACAGGATTACTCTGGAAACACCATATATTTT
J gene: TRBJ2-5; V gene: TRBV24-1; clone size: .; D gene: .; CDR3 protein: CATSETGFQETQYF; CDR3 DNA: TGTGCCACCAGCGAGACAGGCTTCCAAGAGACCCAGTACTTC
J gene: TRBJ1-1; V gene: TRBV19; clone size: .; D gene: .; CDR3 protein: CASNPGWAEAFF; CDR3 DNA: TGTGCCAGTAATCCGGGGTGGGCTGAAGCTTTCTTT
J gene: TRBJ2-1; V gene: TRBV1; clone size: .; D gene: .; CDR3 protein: CTSRTSSSYNEQFF; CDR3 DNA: TGCACCAGCAGGACTAGTTCCTCCTACAATGAGCAGTTCTTC
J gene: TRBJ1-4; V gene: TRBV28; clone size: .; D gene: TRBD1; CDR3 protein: CASTGTGGLNEKLFF; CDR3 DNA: TGTGCCAGCACAGGGACAGGGGGGCTTAATGAAAAACTGTTTTTT
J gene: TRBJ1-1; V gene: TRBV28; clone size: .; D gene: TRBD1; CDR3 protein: CASSLQGAWAEAFF; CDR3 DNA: TGTGCCAGCAGTTTACAGGGGGCTTGGGCTGAAGCTTTCTTT
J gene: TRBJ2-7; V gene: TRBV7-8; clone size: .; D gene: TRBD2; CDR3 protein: CASSLNGGSSIYEQYF; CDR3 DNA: TGTGCCAGCAGCTTAAACGGGGGGAGTAGTATCTACGAGCAGTACTTC
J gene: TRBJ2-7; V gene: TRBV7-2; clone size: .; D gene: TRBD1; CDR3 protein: CASSLARRTGKYEQYF; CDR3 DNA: TGTGCCAGCAGCTTAGCCAGGAGGACAGGGAAGTACGAGCAGTACTTC
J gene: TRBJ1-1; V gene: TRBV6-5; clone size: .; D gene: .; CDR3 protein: CASSRPTGSQTEAFF; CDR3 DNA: TGTGCCAGCAGCCGACCAACAGGGTCTCAGACTGAAGCTTTCTTT
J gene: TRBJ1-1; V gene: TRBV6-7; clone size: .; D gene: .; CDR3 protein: CASSYIVGAWTEAFF; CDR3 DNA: TGTGCCAGCAGTTATATTGTGGGGGCCTGGACTGAAGCTTTCTTT
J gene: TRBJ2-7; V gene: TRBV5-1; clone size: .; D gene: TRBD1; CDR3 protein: CASRGTGAMAYEQYF; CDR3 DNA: TGCGCCAGCAGGGGGACAGGGGCAATGGCCTACGAGCAGTACTTC
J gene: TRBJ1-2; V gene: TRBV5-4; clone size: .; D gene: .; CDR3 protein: CASSPRAGAGYTF; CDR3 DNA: TGTGCCAGCAGCCCAAGGGCGGGGGCTGGCTACACCTTC
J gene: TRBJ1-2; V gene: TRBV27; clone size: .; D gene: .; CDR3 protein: CASSFGQPYTNYGYTF; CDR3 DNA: TGTGCCAGCAGTTTTGGGCAGCCATATACTAACTATGGCTACACCTTC
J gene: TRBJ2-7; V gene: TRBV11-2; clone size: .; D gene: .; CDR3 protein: CASSAPGIGGQYF; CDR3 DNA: TGTGCCAGCAGCGCCCCAGGTATTGGAGGGCAGTACTTC
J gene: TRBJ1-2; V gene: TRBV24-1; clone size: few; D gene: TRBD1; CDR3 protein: CATSDSGQGLANYGYTF; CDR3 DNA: TGTGCCACCAGTGACTCGGGACAGGGCCTAGCTAACTATGGCTACACCTTC
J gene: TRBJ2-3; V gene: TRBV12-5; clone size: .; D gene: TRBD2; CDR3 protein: CASGRGGARTDTQYF; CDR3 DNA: TGTGCTAGTGGCCGGGGGGGCGCGAGGACAGATACGCAGTATTTT
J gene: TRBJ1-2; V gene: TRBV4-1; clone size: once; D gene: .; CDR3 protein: CASSQGQSNYGYTF; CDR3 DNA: TGCGCCAGCAGCCAAGGACAGTCTAACTATGGCTACACCTTC
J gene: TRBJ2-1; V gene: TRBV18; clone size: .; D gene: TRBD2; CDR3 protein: CASSPRLAGANEQFF; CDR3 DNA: TGTGCCAGCTCACCACGGCTAGCGGGAGCGAATGAGCAGTTCTTC
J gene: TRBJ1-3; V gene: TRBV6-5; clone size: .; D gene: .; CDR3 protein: CASSPLAGGNTIYF; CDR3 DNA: TGTGCCAGCAGTCCCCTCGCGGGGGGAAACACCATATATTTT
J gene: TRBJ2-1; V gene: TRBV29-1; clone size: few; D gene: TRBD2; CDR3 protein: CSVEDETSGSYNEQFF; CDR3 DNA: TGCAGCGTTGAAGATGAGACTAGCGGATCCTACAATGAGCAGTTCTTC
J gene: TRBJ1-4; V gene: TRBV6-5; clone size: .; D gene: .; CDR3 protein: CASSYKQNAVGQKLFF; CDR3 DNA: TGTGCCAGCAGTTACAAACAAAATGCCGTGGGGCAAAAACTGTTTTTT
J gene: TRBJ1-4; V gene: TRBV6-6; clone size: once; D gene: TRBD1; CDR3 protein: CASSYPHPLTGGTNEKLFF; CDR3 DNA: TGTGCCAGCAGCTATCCCCACCCGTTAACAGGGGGCACTAATGAAAAACTGTTTTTT
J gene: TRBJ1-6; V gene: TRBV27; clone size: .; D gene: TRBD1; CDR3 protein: CASSLYKDRGSPLHF; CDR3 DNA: TGTGCCAGCAGTTTATATAAGGACAGGGGTTCACCCCTCCACTTT
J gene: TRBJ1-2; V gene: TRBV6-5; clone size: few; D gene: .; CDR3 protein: CASSRGTQNGYTF; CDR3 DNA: TGTGCCAGCAGTCGAGGGACTCAAAATGGCTACACCTTC
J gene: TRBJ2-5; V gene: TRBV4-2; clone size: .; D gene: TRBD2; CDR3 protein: CASSQDPGLAGQTQYF; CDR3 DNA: TGTGCCAGCAGCCAAGATCCCGGACTAGCGGGGCAGACCCAGTACTTC
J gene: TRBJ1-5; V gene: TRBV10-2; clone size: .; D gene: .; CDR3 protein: CASSESGDLGNQPQHF; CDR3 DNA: TGCGCCAGCAGTGAGTCGGGGGACTTGGGCAATCAGCCCCAGCATTTT
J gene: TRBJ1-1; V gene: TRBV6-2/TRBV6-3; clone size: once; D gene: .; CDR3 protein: CASSYASWQSNTEAFF; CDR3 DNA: TGTGCCAGCAGTTACGCCTCATGGCAATCCAACACTGAAGCTTTCTTT
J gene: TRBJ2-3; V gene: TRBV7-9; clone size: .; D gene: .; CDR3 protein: CASSRGGTDTQYF; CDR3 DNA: TGTGCCAGCAGCCGAGGAGGCACAGATACGCAGTATTTT
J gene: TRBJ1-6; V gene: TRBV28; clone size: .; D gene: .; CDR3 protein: CASSLYQTGNNSPLHF; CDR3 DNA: TGTGCCAGCAGTCTGTATCAGACGGGGAATAATTCACCCCTCCACTTT
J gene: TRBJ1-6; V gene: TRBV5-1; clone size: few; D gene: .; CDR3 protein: CASSLYAAVSGDNSPLHF; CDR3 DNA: TGCGCCAGCAGCCTATACGCGGCAGTAAGCGGGGATAATTCACCCCTCCACTTT
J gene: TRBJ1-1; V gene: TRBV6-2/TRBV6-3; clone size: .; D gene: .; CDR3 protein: CASSYSKLRYTEAFF; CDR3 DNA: TGTGCCAGCAGTTACTCGAAACTAAGGTACACTGAGGCTTTCTTT
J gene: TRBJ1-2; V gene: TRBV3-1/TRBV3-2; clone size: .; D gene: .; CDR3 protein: CARDSGAVNYGYTF; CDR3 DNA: TGTGCCAGAGACTCAGGGGCTGTTAACTATGGCTACACCTTC
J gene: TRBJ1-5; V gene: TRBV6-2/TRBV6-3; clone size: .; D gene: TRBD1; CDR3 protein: CASSKGGAGNQPQHF; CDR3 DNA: TGTGCCAGCAGTAAAGGGGGCGCGGGGAATCAGCCCCAGCATTTT
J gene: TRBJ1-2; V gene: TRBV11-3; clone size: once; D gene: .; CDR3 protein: CASSLASGAHGYTF; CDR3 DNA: TGTGCCAGCAGCTTAGCCTCAGGGGCGCATGGCTACACCTTC
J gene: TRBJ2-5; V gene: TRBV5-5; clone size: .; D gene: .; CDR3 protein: CASTLQETQYF; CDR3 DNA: TGTGCCAGCACCCTGCAAGAGACCCAGTACTTC
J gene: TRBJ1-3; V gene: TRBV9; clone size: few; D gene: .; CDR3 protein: CASGHGGSGNTIYF; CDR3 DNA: TGTGCCAGCGGGCACGGCGGGTCGGGAAACACCATATATTTT
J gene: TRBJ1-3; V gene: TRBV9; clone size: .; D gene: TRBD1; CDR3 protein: CASSVKGGERDTIYF; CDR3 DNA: TGTGCCAGCAGCGTAAAAGGGGGCGAAAGAGACACCATATATTTT
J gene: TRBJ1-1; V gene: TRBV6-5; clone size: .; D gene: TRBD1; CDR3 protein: CASEQGGFGTEAFF; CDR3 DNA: TGTGCCAGCGAACAGGGGGGATTCGGGACTGAAGCTTTCTTT
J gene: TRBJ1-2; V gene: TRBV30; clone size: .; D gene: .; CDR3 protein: CAWSRNYGYTF; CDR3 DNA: TGTGCCTGGAGCCGGAACTATGGCTACACCTTC
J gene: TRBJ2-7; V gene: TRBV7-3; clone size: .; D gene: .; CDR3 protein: CASSSYSGYEQYF; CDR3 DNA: TGTGCCAGCAGTTCCTATAGCGGTTACGAGCAGTACTTC
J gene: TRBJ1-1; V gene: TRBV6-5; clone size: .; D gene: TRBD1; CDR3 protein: CASTLQGENTEAFF; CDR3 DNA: TGTGCCAGCACTCTACAGGGGGAGAACACTGAAGCTTTCTTT
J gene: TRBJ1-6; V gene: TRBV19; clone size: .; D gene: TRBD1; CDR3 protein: CASTAGQGESPLHF; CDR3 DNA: TGTGCCAGTACCGCGGGACAGGGGGAATCACCCCTCCACTTT
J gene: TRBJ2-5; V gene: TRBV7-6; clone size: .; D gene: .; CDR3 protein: CASSLSVHAGSQETQYF; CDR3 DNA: TGTGCCAGCAGCTTATCCGTGCATGCGGGGAGCCAAGAGACCCAGTACTTC
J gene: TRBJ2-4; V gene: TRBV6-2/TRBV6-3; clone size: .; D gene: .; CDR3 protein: CASSRTRQINIQYF; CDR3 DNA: TGTGCCAGCAGTCGTACACGACAAATAAACATTCAGTACTTC
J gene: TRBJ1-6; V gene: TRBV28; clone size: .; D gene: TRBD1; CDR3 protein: CASSTPGTGGGLLHF; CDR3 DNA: TGTGCCAGCAGTACTCCCGGGACAGGGGGCGGTCTCCTCCACTTT